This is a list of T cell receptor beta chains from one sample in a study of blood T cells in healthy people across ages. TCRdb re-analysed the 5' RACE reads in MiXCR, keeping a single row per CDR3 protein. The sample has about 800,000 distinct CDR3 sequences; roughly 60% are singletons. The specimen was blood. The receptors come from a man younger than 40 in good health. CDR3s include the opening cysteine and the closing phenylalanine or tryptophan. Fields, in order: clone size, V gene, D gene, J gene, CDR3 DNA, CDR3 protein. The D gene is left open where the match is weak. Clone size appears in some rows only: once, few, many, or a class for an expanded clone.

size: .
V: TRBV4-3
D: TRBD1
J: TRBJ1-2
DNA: TGCGCCAGCAGCCAAGGAATGGGGACAGGGTTTGGCTACACCTTC
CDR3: CASSQGMGTGFGYTF

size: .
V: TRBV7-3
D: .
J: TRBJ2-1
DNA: TGTGCCAGCAGCTTACTGGGGGGTAAAGCCTACAATGAGCAGTTCTTC
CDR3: CASSLLGGKAYNEQFF

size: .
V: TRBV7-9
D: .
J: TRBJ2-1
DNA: TGTGCCAGCAGCTTCCTATCAAACCCCAATGAGCAGTTCTTC
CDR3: CASSFLSNPNEQFF

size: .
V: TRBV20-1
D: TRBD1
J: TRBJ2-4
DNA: TGCAGTGCTATGCGACAGGGGAGAGGCAAAAACATTCAGTACTTC
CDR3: CSAMRQGRGKNIQYF

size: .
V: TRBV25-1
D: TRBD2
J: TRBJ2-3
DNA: TGTGCCAGCAGTGATCAGGTCCGCGGGGGAAAGAAGCAGTATTTT
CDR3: CASSDQVRGGKKQYF

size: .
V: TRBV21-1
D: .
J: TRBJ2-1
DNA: TGTGCCAGCAGCAATTTAGCGGGGAGCTCCTACAATGAGCAGTTCTTC
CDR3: CASSNLAGSSYNEQFF

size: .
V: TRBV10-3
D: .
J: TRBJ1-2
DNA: TGTGCCATCAGTGTCGGCCAGACTAACTATGGCTACACCTTC
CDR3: CAISVGQTNYGYTF

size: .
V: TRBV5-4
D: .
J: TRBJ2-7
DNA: TGTGCCAGCAGCTCCTATGGGGTCTACGAGCAGTACTTC
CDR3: CASSSYGVYEQYF

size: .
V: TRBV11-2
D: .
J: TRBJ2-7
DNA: TGTACCAGCAGCTCCAATGGCCGTCTCTCCTACGAGCAGTACTTC
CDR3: CTSSSNGRLSYEQYF

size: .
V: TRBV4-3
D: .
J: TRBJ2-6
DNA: TGCGCCAGCAGCCAGACCCGGGGTGGGGCCAACGTCCTGACTTTC
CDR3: CASSQTRGGANVLTF

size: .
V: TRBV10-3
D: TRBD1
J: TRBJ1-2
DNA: TGTGCCATCAGTGGGACAGGGCAGAACTATGGCTACACCTTC
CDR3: CAISGTGQNYGYTF

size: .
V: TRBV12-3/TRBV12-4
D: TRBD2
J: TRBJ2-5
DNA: TGTGCCAGCACCTGGGGCACTAGCGGGGGACAGACCCAGTACTTC
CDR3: CASTWGTSGGQTQYF

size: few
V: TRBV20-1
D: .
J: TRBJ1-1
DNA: TGCAGTGCTAGTCGCCCGGGGCTCAACACTGAAGCTTTCTTT
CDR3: CSASRPGLNTEAFF

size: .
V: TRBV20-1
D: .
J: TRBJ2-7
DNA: TGCAGTGCTCAAGCAGGTTTAGGCTCCTACGAGCAGTACTTC
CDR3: CSAQAGLGSYEQYF

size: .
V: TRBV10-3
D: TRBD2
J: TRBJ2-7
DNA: TGTGCCATCAGTGAGGGACTAGCGGTCTACGAGCAGTACTTC
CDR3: CAISEGLAVYEQYF

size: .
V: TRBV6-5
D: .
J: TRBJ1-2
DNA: TGTGCCAGCAGTTACTCCGACGGTACCTCTAACTATGGCTACACCTTC
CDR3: CASSYSDGTSNYGYTF

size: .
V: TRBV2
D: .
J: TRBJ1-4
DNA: TGTGCCAGCACCCAGGGCAGGGCTAATGAAAAACTGTTTTTT
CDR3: CASTQGRANEKLFF

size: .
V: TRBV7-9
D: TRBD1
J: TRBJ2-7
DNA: TGTGCCAGCGGACGGGACAGTCCCTACGAGCAGTACTTC
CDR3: CASGRDSPYEQYF

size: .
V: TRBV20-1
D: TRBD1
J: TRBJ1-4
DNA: TGCAGTGCCCCCCCGTGGACAGGGAAAGAAAAACTGTTTTTT
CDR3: CSAPPWTGKEKLFF

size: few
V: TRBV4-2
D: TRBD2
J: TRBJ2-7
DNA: TGTGCCAGCAGTCCTATTCCCGCTAGCGGACCCTCCTACGAGCAGTACTTC
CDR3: CASSPIPASGPSYEQYF

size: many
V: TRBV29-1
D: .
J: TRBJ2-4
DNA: TGCAGCGTGTCTAGCGAAACTCTCAAAAACATTCAGTACTTC
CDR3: CSVSSETLKNIQYF

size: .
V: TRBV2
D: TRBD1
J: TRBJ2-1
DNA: TGTGCCAGCAGACCCGGGACAGGATACTACAATGAGCAGTTCTTC
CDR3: CASRPGTGYYNEQFF

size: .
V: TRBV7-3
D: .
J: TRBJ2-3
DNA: TGTGCCAGCAGCTTATCACCGGGAGTAGATACGCAGTATTTT
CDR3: CASSLSPGVDTQYF

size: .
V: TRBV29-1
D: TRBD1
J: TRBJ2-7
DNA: TGCAGCGTTGAGTTCGTAGGGACAGAGTCCTACGAGCAGTACTTC
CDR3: CSVEFVGTESYEQYF

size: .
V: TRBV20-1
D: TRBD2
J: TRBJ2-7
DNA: TGCAGTGTAGCGGGCACCTACGAGCAGTACTTC
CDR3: CSVAGTYEQYF

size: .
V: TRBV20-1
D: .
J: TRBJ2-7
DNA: TGCAGTGCTAGAGATAGCTATCGGAGCTCCTACGAGCAGTACTTC
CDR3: CSARDSYRSSYEQYF

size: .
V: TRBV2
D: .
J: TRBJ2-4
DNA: TGTGCCAGCAGTCCCCTAGCACTCGGAAACATTCAGTACTTC
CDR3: CASSPLALGNIQYF

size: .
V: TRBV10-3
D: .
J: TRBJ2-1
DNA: TGTGCCATCAGTGAGTCGAAGGGGTTATACGAGCAGTTCTTC
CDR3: CAISESKGLYEQFF

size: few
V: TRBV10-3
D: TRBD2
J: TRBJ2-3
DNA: TGTGCCATCACCCCTAGCGGGAGGGAGCAGGATACGCAGTATTTT
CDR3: CAITPSGREQDTQYF

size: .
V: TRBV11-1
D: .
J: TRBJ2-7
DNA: TGTGCCAGCAGCTTAGTAGGACGGACCTACGAGCAGTACTTC
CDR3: CASSLVGRTYEQYF

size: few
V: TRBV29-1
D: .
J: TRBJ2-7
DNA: TGCAGCGTTGGCGACAGGCCTTCCCGTTACGAGCAGTACTTC
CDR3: CSVGDRPSRYEQYF

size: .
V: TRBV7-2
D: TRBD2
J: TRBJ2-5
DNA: TGTGCCAGCAGCCCCAGCCTAGCGGAAGAGACCCAGTACTTC
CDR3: CASSPSLAEETQYF

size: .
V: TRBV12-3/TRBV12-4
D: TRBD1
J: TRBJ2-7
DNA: TGTGCCAGCAGTTTAGGGGACAGGGTAGGCGAGCAGTACTTC
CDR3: CASSLGDRVGEQYF

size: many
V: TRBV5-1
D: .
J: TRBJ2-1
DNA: TGCGCCAGCACCCCTCCTGGGAATGAGCAGTTCTTC
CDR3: CASTPPGNEQFF

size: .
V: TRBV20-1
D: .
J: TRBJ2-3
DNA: TGCAGTGCGGAATCACTAGTTCGCCCAGAGACGCAGTATTTT
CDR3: CSAESLVRPETQYF

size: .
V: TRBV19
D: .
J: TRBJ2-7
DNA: TGTGCCAGTAGTGTGCGCGGGACCGGGGAGGAGCAGTACTTC
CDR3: CASSVRGTGEEQYF

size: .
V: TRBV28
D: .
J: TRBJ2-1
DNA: TGTGCCTCTTTAGGGGCCTGGAGCTCCTACAATGAGCAGTTCTTC
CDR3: CASLGAWSSYNEQFF

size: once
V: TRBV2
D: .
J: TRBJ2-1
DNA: TGTGGCAGCAGTGTCTCAAAAATTAGCTCCTACAATGAGCAGTTCTTC
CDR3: CGSSVSKISSYNEQFF

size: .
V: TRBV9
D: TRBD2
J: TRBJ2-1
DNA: TGTGCCAGCAGCGGGAAGACTAGCGGGAGAAACAATGAGCAGTTCTTC
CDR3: CASSGKTSGRNNEQFF

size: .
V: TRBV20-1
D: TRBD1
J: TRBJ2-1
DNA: TGCAGTGCCCACGGACAGGGCGATGAGCAGTTCTTC
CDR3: CSAHGQGDEQFF

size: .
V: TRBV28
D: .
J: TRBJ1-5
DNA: TGTGCCAGCAGTTTGGAGGGCAGTGAGGGGCATTTT
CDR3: CASSLEGSEGHF

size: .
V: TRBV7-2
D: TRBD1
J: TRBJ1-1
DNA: TGTGCCAGCAGCTTAGGGCAGGGGGTAACTGAAGCTTTCTTT
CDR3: CASSLGQGVTEAFF

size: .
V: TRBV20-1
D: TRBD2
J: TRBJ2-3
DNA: TGCAGTGCTAGAGATGGGTTTGGGAGCGGGAATTCAGATACGCAGTATTTT
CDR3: CSARDGFGSGNSDTQYF

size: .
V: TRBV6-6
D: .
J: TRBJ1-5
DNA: TGTGCCAGCAGTTACTCGCGGGGGGTTGATCAGCCCCAGCATTTT
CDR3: CASSYSRGVDQPQHF